The clone carrying this TCR beta chain was detected only a few times. Its antigen is undetermined. V was clipped by 6 bases and J by 2 bases, with 9 bases between them. The CDR3 sequence is 12 residues long. CDR1 is DFQATT and CDR2 is SNEGSKA in the germline V gene (reference sequence). This sample was included in a study of T cell repertoires in cytomegalovirus infection. The overall study: Carrying CMV and the relevant HLA type showed in public TCR beta signatures. Study-wide results and limits: It was HLA-C-restricted CMV-specific TCR beta clonotypes that dominated the response ex vivo. Carriers of CMV plus the relevant HLA were identified by cumulative public TCR beta family frequency.

From the reads, TCRdb called clonotypes with MiXCR, one entry per CDR3 protein. This table has some 270,000 distinct CDR3 sequences, less than 25% appearing once. Source: cultured PBMCs, taken from culture after CMV antigen stimulation. The clonotype was recovered from a human donor in good health (CMV status not recorded). Some clones in this sample may be carry-over from other donors' samples. The chain has TRBV20-1 and TRBJ2-3, with D possibly matching TRBD2 (6 bases). CDR3 residues: CSAGDSTDTQYF. The CDR3 DNA reads as TGCAGTGCAGGGGACTCCACAGATACGCAGTATTTT.